What follows are 7 T cell receptor beta chains derived from one specimen sequenced in a study of blood T cell repertoires in COVID-19. The data were produced by immunoSEQ multiplex PCR, yet TCRdb's version contains in-frame clones alone and is incomplete. The sample gives over 100,000 clones, around 80% of which show up once; approximately 4.2% is in the top ten. Material for sequencing was peripheral blood. These receptors originate from a woman of 80 years or more with acute or convalescent COVID-19.

The V and J genes are TRBV9 and TRBJ1-3; 12 positions match TRBD1. The CDR3 is made up of 17 amino acids. J gave up 4 bases and V 2 bases, and 7 bases lay outside the gene matches. Germline V gene data show CDR1 as SGDLS and CDR2 as YYNGEE. DNA of the CDR3: TGTGCCAGCAGCGTTGGGACAGGGGGCCCTCAAGGAAACACCATATATTTT. This codes for CASSVGTGGPQGNTIYF.

This clone turned up a few times. The rearrangement links TRBV5-1 to TRBJ2-3; D is ambiguous. The length of the CDR3 is 14 residues. Germline assignment: CDR1 SGHRS and CDR2 YFSETQ. With 4 bases removed from V and 1 base from J, the gap between germline ends came to 10 bases. CDR3 sequence (DNA): TGCGCCAGCAGCCCCTCTGCGGGCACAGATACGCAGTATTTT. Its translation: CASSPSAGTDTQYF.

The V call is TRBV7-2, the J call TRBJ1-2, with D unresolved. Germline values: CDR1 SGHTA, CDR2 FQGNSA. This CDR3 is 13 amino acids long. Between the trimmed V and J ends, which lost 1 base and 4 bases, there was a span of 7 bases. As DNA, the CDR3 is TGTGCCAGCAGCTTAGTTTTGAGCTATGGCTACACCTTC. It yields the protein CASSLVLSYGYTF.

The J gene is TRBJ2-1, the V gene TRBV2; TRBD2 matches 15 bases. V shed 4 bases and J 8 bases; nucleotides not matched to a gene: 3. This CDR3 is built from 15 residues. CDR1 and CDR2 from the germline V gene are SNHLY and FYNNEI. The CDR3 protein is CASSGGLAGGYEQFF. DNA for the CDR3: TGTGCCAGCAGTGGGGGACTAGCGGGGGGATATGAGCAGTTCTTC.

The J gene is TRBJ1-2, the V gene TRBV11-2, with TRBD1 matching 8 bases. The CDR3 contains 16 residues. CDR1 is SGHAT and CDR2 is FQNNGV in the germline V gene. The V and J ends lost 1 base and 7 bases, in that order; junction bases with no gene match: 11. This CDR3 is CASSLGPAQGAFGYTF. Here the CDR3 DNA reads TGTGCCAGCAGCTTAGGCCCCGCGCAGGGGGCATTTGGCTACACCTTC.

This chain connects TRBV19 to TRBJ1-3; no reliable D call. Germline CDR1 reads LNHDA; CDR2 reads SQIVND (reference sequence). This CDR3 has 14 amino acids. Trimming pared 7 bases from V and 0 bases from J, leaving 10 bases between. The CDR3 region is CASTALFSGNTIYF. The DNA for the CDR3 is TGTGCCAGTACCGCGCTTTTCTCTGGAAACACCATATATTTT.

This clone was seen a few times. In the same sample, other DNA sequences code for this CDR3. The gene calls are TRBV5-1 and TRBJ2-7, with D possibly being TRBD2 (5 bases). The CDR3 runs 16 residues. V gave up 3 bases and J gave up 9 bases, with 25 bases separating them. The germline CDR1 and CDR2 sequences are SGHRS and YFSETQ. In DNA, the CDR3 is TGCGCCAGCAGCTCCGGCGGGTTCGGGCGAGTCCCGGGGCAGTACTTC. This gives the protein CASSSGGFGRVPGQYF.